A single TCR beta chain is shown here with its context. Its antigen is not known. The data were obtained in a study of T-cell reconstitution after alpha-beta-depleted transplantation in children. Unique molecular identifiers were used in preparing the TCRbeta library. TCRdb recomputed calls from the PCR reads with MiXCR, one row per CDR3 protein. This table has more than 200,000 distinct CDR3 sequences, under 30% appearing once. V dropped 7 bases and J dropped 3; count of bases not matched to a gene: 3. CDR3 length: 12 amino acids. Germline CDR1 reads SGHRS; CDR2 reads YFSETQ. Whole-study results and caveats: Surviving thymic progenitors and recipient T cells were the source of high TCRbeta diversity at day 60 in some patients. It was newly produced T cells that mostly accounted for T-cell counts and diversity one year after transplant. Reportedly, only several hundred clones from non-depleted graft cells drove alpha-beta T-cell counts at about two months.

The TCR comes from a girl aged 2 to 10 with Fanconi anemia, due to receive a stem cell transplant. The chain carries TRBV5-1 and TRBJ2-7; 8 nucleotides match TRBD1. Sequences were derived from PBMCs, sampled before TCRalphabeta/CD19-depleted stem cell transplant. The CDR3 reads CASSTGGYEQYF. The CDR3 DNA follows: TGCGCCAGCTCTACAGGGGGCTACGAGCAGTACTTC.